This is a list of T cell receptor beta chains from one sample in a study of T cell changes during pregnancy in multiple sclerosis. Data came from immunoSEQ multiplex PCR; TCRdb stores just in-frame clones and leaves some out. This sample has 40,000 or so clones, with more than 85% found just once. The material sequenced was CD8+ T cells from peripheral blood mononuclear cells, taken before pregnancy. The source of these receptors is a female donor with multiple sclerosis, enrolled in a pregnancy study. The CDR3 runs from the conserved cysteine through the conserved F or W. Fields, in order: clone size, V gene, J gene, CDR3 protein. Some rows mark clone size as missing; the rest say once, few, many or name a class of expanded clone.

size: -; V: TRBV7-9; J: TRBJ2-7; CDR3: CASNDGGGARSYEQYF
size: few; V: TRBV2; J: TRBJ1-1; CDR3: CASIIGNTEAFF
size: -; V: TRBV29-1; J: TRBJ2-2; CDR3: CSVDGTNTGELFF
size: -; V: TRBV27; J: TRBJ2-1; CDR3: CASSFSSYNEQFF
size: -; V: TRBV5-1; J: TRBJ2-7; CDR3: CASSLRRDEQYF
size: -; V: TRBV5-1; J: TRBJ2-1; CDR3: CASSLDGTKYYNEQFF
size: -; V: TRBV10-3; J: TRBJ2-7; CDR3: CAIKLQPSSYEQYF
size: -; V: TRBV11-2; J: TRBJ2-5; CDR3: CASSLAGETQYF
size: -; V: TRBV28; J: TRBJ1-1; CDR3: CASTNRDRGPLTEAFF
size: -; V: TRBV29-1; J: TRBJ2-7; CDR3: CSVEEEGAENYEQYF
size: -; V: TRBV19; J: TRBJ2-2; CDR3: CASNLGEAGELFF
size: -; V: TRBV13; J: TRBJ2-1; CDR3: CASSPGGDFQFF
size: -; V: TRBV29-1; J: TRBJ2-3; CDR3: CSVGLLSSTDTQYF
size: -; V: TRBV27; J: TRBJ2-5; CDR3: CASSSGGRAGETQYF
size: -; V: TRBV27; J: TRBJ2-7; CDR3: CASSYFTGAGEQYF